The rows below give T cell receptor beta chains drawn from one sample of a study of blood T cells in healthy people across ages. MiXCR, run by TCRdb on the 5' RACE reads, gives a single entry per CDR3 protein. The data contain about 900,000 distinct CDR3 sequences, roughly 43% of them singletons. The specimen was blood. The receptor set was obtained from a man younger than 45 in good health. CDR3s include the opening cysteine and the closing phenylalanine or tryptophan. The order of the fields is V gene, J gene, D gene, clone size, CDR3 DNA, CDR3 protein. D genes are given only for firm matches. Only part of the rows carry a size: once, few, many, or a class if the clone is expanded.

v_gene: TRBV7-8
j_gene: TRBJ2-7
d_gene: -
abundance: many
CDR3nt: TGTGCCAGCTTTGTGGGATACAGCTCCTACGAGCAGTACTTC
CDR3aa: CASFVGYSSYEQYF

v_gene: TRBV12-5
j_gene: TRBJ2-1
d_gene: TRBD1
abundance: few
CDR3nt: TGTGCTAGTGCTCCGGGACAGGCTTACAATGAGCAGTTCTTC
CDR3aa: CASAPGQAYNEQFF

v_gene: TRBV20-1
j_gene: TRBJ2-1
d_gene: -
abundance: few
CDR3nt: TGCAGTGCTGCCACCACTGGGAGCTCCTACAATGAGCAGTTCTTC
CDR3aa: CSAATTGSSYNEQFF

v_gene: TRBV3-1
j_gene: TRBJ2-1
d_gene: TRBD2
abundance: few
CDR3nt: TGTGCCAGCAGCCAAGTCCGACTAGCGGGGGGCAATGAGCAGTTCTTC
CDR3aa: CASSQVRLAGGNEQFF

v_gene: TRBV5-1
j_gene: TRBJ1-6
d_gene: -
abundance: -
CDR3nt: TGCGCCAGCAGATCAGGATTCTTAAGCTCCTATAATTCACCCCTCCACTTT
CDR3aa: CASRSGFLSSYNSPLHF

v_gene: TRBV7-4
j_gene: TRBJ2-1
d_gene: TRBD2
abundance: few
CDR3nt: TGTGCCAGCAGCTTAAGCGGGGGGGAATATAATGAGCAGTTCTTC
CDR3aa: CASSLSGGEYNEQFF

v_gene: TRBV7-2
j_gene: TRBJ2-5
d_gene: TRBD2
abundance: -
CDR3nt: TGTGCCAGCAGCTTAGCGCTCACGTCGCGGGGGGGCCTAAAGACCCAGTACTTC
CDR3aa: CASSLALTSRGGLKTQYF

v_gene: TRBV24-1
j_gene: TRBJ2-3
d_gene: TRBD2
abundance: few
CDR3nt: TGTGCCACCAGTGATTCACCCCTCAGCGGGGGGACAGATACGCAGTATTTT
CDR3aa: CATSDSPLSGGTDTQYF

v_gene: TRBV6-6
j_gene: TRBJ2-7
d_gene: TRBD1
abundance: -
CDR3nt: TGTGCCAGCAGTTACTGGGACAGGGCATACGAGCAGTACTTC
CDR3aa: CASSYWDRAYEQYF

v_gene: TRBV20-1
j_gene: TRBJ2-3
d_gene: TRBD2
abundance: -
CDR3nt: TGCAGTGCTAGACCCGGGACTACCTACACAGATACGCAGTATTTT
CDR3aa: CSARPGTTYTDTQYF

v_gene: TRBV20-1
j_gene: TRBJ2-3
d_gene: TRBD2
abundance: -
CDR3nt: TGCAGTGCTGGGACGAATAGCGGGCGCACAGATACGCAGTATTTT
CDR3aa: CSAGTNSGRTDTQYF

v_gene: TRBV24-1
j_gene: TRBJ1-2
d_gene: TRBD1
abundance: -
CDR3nt: TGTGCCACCAGTGATCTGGACAGGGCGAAGGGCTACACCTTC
CDR3aa: CATSDLDRAKGYTF

v_gene: TRBV20-1
j_gene: TRBJ2-7
d_gene: -
abundance: few
CDR3nt: TGCAGTACCCAACTAGGTGGGGGGCCCGCCTACGAGCAGTACTTC
CDR3aa: CSTQLGGGPAYEQYF

v_gene: TRBV3-1
j_gene: TRBJ2-1
d_gene: TRBD2
abundance: -
CDR3nt: TGTGCCAGCAGCCAAGATAATCGCCTAGCGGGGGCAGGAGAGCAGTTCTTC
CDR3aa: CASSQDNRLAGAGEQFF

v_gene: TRBV11-2
j_gene: TRBJ2-7
d_gene: -
abundance: -
CDR3nt: TGTGCCAGCAGCATCGACAGAGCCTACGAGCAGTACTTC
CDR3aa: CASSIDRAYEQYF

v_gene: TRBV3-1
j_gene: TRBJ2-3
d_gene: TRBD2
abundance: -
CDR3nt: TGTGCCAGCAGCCGCCGGGACTACCGCACAGATACGCAGTATTTT
CDR3aa: CASSRRDYRTDTQYF

v_gene: TRBV7-9
j_gene: TRBJ1-2
d_gene: -
abundance: -
CDR3nt: TGTGCCAGCACCCAAGGACCGGGGAAAGAATACTATGGCTACACCTTC
CDR3aa: CASTQGPGKEYYGYTF

v_gene: TRBV20-1
j_gene: TRBJ2-1
d_gene: TRBD2
abundance: -
CDR3nt: TGCAGTGCTCCTCGTGGTAGCGGGGGCCTTAGGGAGTTCTTC
CDR3aa: CSAPRGSGGLREFF

v_gene: TRBV7-2
j_gene: TRBJ2-1
d_gene: -
abundance: few
CDR3nt: TGTGCCAGCAGCTCAACCGGGACTCGCTACAATGAGCAGTTCTTC
CDR3aa: CASSSTGTRYNEQFF

v_gene: TRBV7-2
j_gene: TRBJ1-6
d_gene: -
abundance: -
CDR3nt: TGTGCCAGCAGCTTAGATGGGCAGATCCCCCTCCACTTT
CDR3aa: CASSLDGQIPLHF

v_gene: TRBV7-9
j_gene: TRBJ2-7
d_gene: -
abundance: few
CDR3nt: TGTGCCAGCAGCGCCTACCTTAAGCCCTACGAGCAGTACTTC
CDR3aa: CASSAYLKPYEQYF

v_gene: TRBV7-2
j_gene: TRBJ2-4
d_gene: -
abundance: many
CDR3nt: TGTGCCAGCAGCTTAGATATAGCCAAAAACATTCAGTACTTC
CDR3aa: CASSLDIAKNIQYF

v_gene: TRBV4-2
j_gene: TRBJ2-7
d_gene: TRBD2
abundance: -
CDR3nt: TGTGCCAGCAGCCAAGAGGGGGTAGGGAGGGATCCCTACGAGCAGTACTTC
CDR3aa: CASSQEGVGRDPYEQYF

v_gene: TRBV20-1
j_gene: TRBJ1-5
d_gene: TRBD1
abundance: few
CDR3nt: TGCAGTGCTAGAGGTGACAGGGAATATCAGCCCCAGCATTTT
CDR3aa: CSARGDREYQPQHF

v_gene: TRBV6-5
j_gene: TRBJ2-3
d_gene: TRBD2
abundance: -
CDR3nt: TGTGCCAGCAGGCCCCTAGGCGGGGGGGCGGCAGATACGCAGTATTTT
CDR3aa: CASRPLGGGAADTQYF

v_gene: TRBV27
j_gene: TRBJ2-2
d_gene: TRBD1
abundance: -
CDR3nt: TGTGCCAGCTCCTTGACAGGGCTCGGGGAGCTGTTTTTT
CDR3aa: CASSLTGLGELFF

v_gene: TRBV7-6
j_gene: TRBJ2-5
d_gene: TRBD1
abundance: few
CDR3nt: TGTGCCAGCAGCTTAGGGACAGGGTATTCAGAGACCCAGTACTTC
CDR3aa: CASSLGTGYSETQYF

v_gene: TRBV6-5
j_gene: TRBJ1-4
d_gene: TRBD1
abundance: -
CDR3nt: TGTGCCAGCAGTTACTCCGGGACAGGGGGAATTGAAAAACTGTTTTTT
CDR3aa: CASSYSGTGGIEKLFF

v_gene: TRBV7-2
j_gene: TRBJ2-5
d_gene: -
abundance: -
CDR3nt: TGTGCCAGCAGCTTACGAAGAACCCCTCCGTACTTC
CDR3aa: CASSLRRTPPYF

v_gene: TRBV7-2
j_gene: TRBJ2-3
d_gene: -
abundance: -
CDR3nt: TGTGCCAGCAGGAGGGACTCCCTCCCAGATACGCAGTATTTT
CDR3aa: CASRRDSLPDTQYF

v_gene: TRBV5-1
j_gene: TRBJ2-7
d_gene: -
abundance: -
CDR3nt: TGCGCCAGCAGCTTGTCCGGGGGGCGATCCAATAACGAGCAGTACTTC
CDR3aa: CASSLSGGRSNNEQYF

v_gene: TRBV4-2
j_gene: TRBJ2-3
d_gene: -
abundance: few
CDR3nt: TGTGCCAGCAGCCAAGACCGTAGCGTCTACGATACGCAGTATTTT
CDR3aa: CASSQDRSVYDTQYF

v_gene: TRBV3-1
j_gene: TRBJ2-7
d_gene: -
abundance: -
CDR3nt: TGTGCCAGCAGCCAAGGACTACACTACGAGCAGTACTTC
CDR3aa: CASSQGLHYEQYF

v_gene: TRBV6-2/TRBV6-3
j_gene: TRBJ1-2
d_gene: -
abundance: -
CDR3nt: TGTGCCAGCAGCCTGAGGACTAACTATGGCTACACCTTC
CDR3aa: CASSLRTNYGYTF

v_gene: TRBV24-1
j_gene: TRBJ2-7
d_gene: TRBD1
abundance: few
CDR3nt: TGTGCCACCAGTGATCGGGGACAGAAAAACTACGAGCAGTACTTC
CDR3aa: CATSDRGQKNYEQYF

v_gene: TRBV12-3/TRBV12-4
j_gene: TRBJ2-1
d_gene: -
abundance: few
CDR3nt: TGTGCCAGCAGTTTAGGACAGCAGTTCTTC
CDR3aa: CASSLGQQFF

v_gene: TRBV6-5
j_gene: TRBJ2-5
d_gene: TRBD1
abundance: few
CDR3nt: TGTGCCAGCAGTTACTCGCTCCCAGGGGGTTTAGAGACCCAGTACTTC
CDR3aa: CASSYSLPGGLETQYF

v_gene: TRBV12-3/TRBV12-4
j_gene: TRBJ2-7
d_gene: TRBD1
abundance: -
CDR3nt: TGTGCCAGCAGTTCGAGGGGACAGGGGAGCGAGCAGTACTTC
CDR3aa: CASSSRGQGSEQYF

v_gene: TRBV20-1
j_gene: TRBJ1-5
d_gene: -
abundance: -
CDR3nt: TGCAGTGCTAGAGATGAACAAAGGGCCGTTCGGGTTAACCAGCCCCAGCATTTT
CDR3aa: CSARDEQRAVRVNQPQHF

v_gene: TRBV5-6
j_gene: TRBJ2-3
d_gene: -
abundance: -
CDR3nt: TGTGCCAGCAGCCTTAGTGACCCCACAGATACGCAGTATTTT
CDR3aa: CASSLSDPTDTQYF

v_gene: TRBV29-1
j_gene: TRBJ2-4
d_gene: -
abundance: -
CDR3nt: TGCAGCGTTGGGGGGGAGCTAGCCAAAAACATTCAGTACTTC
CDR3aa: CSVGGELAKNIQYF

v_gene: TRBV27
j_gene: TRBJ2-3
d_gene: -
abundance: -
CDR3nt: TGTGCCAGCAGTTTATCCCGGATAGATACGCAGTATTTT
CDR3aa: CASSLSRIDTQYF

v_gene: TRBV11-3
j_gene: TRBJ2-2
d_gene: -
abundance: -
CDR3nt: TGTGCCAGCAGCACGAAACGCGGGGCGGCCGGGGAGCTGTTTTTT
CDR3aa: CASSTKRGAAGELFF

v_gene: TRBV5-1
j_gene: TRBJ2-5
d_gene: -
abundance: -
CDR3nt: TGCACCAGCAGCTTGGGACCTTACCAAGAGACCCAGTACTTC
CDR3aa: CTSSLGPYQETQYF

v_gene: TRBV29-1
j_gene: TRBJ1-2
d_gene: -
abundance: -
CDR3nt: TGCAGCGTTGCTTACCGGACCTATGGCTACACCTTC
CDR3aa: CSVAYRTYGYTF

v_gene: TRBV27
j_gene: TRBJ1-1
d_gene: TRBD1
abundance: -
CDR3nt: TGTGCCAGCAGTCTCCTACCGGGACAGGGCCTCACTGAAGCTTTCTTT
CDR3aa: CASSLLPGQGLTEAFF

v_gene: TRBV28
j_gene: TRBJ1-5
d_gene: -
abundance: -
CDR3nt: TGTGCCAGCAGTTTATTGGGACAAGGGGCTCAGCCCCAGCATTTT
CDR3aa: CASSLLGQGAQPQHF

v_gene: TRBV10-3
j_gene: TRBJ2-7
d_gene: -
abundance: -
CDR3nt: TGTGCCATCAGGGAAGACAGACCTACCTACGAGCAGTACTTC
CDR3aa: CAIREDRPTYEQYF